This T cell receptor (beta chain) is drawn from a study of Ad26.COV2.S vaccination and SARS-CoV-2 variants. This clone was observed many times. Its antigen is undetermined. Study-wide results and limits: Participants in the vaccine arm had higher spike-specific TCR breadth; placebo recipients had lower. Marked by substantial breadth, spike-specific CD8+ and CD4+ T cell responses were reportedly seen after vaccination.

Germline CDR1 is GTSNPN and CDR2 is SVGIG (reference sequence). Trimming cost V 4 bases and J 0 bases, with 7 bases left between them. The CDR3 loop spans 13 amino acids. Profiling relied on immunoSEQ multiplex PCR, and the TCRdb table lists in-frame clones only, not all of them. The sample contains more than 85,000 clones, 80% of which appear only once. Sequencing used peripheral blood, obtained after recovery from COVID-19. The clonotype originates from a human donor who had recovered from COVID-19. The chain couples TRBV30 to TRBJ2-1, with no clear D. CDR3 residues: CAWTRSSYNEQFF. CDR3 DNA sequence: TGTGCCTGGACCAGGAGCTCCTACAATGAGCAGTTCTTC.